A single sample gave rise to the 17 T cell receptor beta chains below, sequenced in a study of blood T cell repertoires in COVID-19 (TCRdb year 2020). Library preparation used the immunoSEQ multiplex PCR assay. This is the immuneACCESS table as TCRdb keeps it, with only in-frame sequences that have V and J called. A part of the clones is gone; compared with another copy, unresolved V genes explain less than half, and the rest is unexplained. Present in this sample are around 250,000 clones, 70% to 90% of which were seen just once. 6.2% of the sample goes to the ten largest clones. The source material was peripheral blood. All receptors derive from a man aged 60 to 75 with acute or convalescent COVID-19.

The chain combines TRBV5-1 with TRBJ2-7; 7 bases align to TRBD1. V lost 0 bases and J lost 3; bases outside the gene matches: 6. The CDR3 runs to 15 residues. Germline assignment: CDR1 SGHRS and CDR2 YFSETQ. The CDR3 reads CASSLGGQEYYEQYF. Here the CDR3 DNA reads TGCGCCAGCAGCTTGGGCGGACAGGAGTACTACGAGCAGTACTTC. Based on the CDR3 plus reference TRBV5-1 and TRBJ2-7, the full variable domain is KAGVTQTPRYLIKTRGQQVTLSCSPISGHRSVSWYQQTPGQGLQFLFEYFSETQRNKGNFPGRFSGRQFSNSRSEMNVSTLELGDSALYLCASSLGGQEYYEQYFGPGTRLTVT.

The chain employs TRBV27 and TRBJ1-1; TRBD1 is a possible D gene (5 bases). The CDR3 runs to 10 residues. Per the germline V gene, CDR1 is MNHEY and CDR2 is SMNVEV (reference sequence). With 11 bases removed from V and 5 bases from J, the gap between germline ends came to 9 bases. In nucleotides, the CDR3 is TGTGCCTCGGGGGGAACTGAAGCTTTCTTT. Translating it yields CASGGTEAFF.

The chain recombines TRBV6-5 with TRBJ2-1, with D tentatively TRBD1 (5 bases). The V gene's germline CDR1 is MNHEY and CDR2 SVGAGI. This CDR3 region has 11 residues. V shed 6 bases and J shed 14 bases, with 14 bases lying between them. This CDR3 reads CASSSLQGEFF. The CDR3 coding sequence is TGTGCCAGCAGCAGCCTCCAAGGGGAGTTCTTC.

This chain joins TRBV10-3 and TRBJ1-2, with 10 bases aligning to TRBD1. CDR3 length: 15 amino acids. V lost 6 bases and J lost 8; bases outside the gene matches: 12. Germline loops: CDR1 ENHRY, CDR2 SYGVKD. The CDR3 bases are TGTGCCATCAGGGCGACCGGGACAGGGGCGGAAGGCTACACCTTC. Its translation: CAIRATGTGAEGYTF.

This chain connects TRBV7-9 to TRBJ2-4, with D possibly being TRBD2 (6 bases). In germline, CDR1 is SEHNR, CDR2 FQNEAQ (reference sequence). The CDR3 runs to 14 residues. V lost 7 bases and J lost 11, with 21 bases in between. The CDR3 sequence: CASTPSSGELVQYF. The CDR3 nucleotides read TGTGCCAGCACCCCAAGTTCGGGGGAACTGGTTCAGTACTTC. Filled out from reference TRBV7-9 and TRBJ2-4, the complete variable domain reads DTGVSQNPRHKITKRGQNVTFRCDPISEHNRLYWYRQTLGQGPEFLTYFQNEAQLEKSRLLSDRFSAERPKGSFSTLEIQRTEQGDSAMYLCASTPSSGELVQYFGAGTRLSVL.

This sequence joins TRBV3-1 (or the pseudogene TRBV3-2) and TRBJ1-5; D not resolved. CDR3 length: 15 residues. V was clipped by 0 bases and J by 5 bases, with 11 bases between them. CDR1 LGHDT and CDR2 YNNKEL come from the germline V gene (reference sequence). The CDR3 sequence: CASSQDSAGDQPQHF. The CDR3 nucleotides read TGTGCCAGCAGCCAAGACTCGGCAGGTGATCAGCCCCAGCATTTT.

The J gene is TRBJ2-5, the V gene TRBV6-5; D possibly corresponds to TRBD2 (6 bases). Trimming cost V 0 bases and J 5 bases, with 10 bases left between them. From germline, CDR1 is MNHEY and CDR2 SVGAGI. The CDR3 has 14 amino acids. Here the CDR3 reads CASSYSVRGETQYF. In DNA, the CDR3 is TGTGCCAGCAGTTACTCCGTCCGGGGGGAGACCCAGTACTTC.

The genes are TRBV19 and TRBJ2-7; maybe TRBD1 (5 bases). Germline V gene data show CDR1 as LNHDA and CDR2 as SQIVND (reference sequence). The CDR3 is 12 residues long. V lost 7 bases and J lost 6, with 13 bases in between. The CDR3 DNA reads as TGTGCCAGTACCCCAGGGCAGGGCGAGCAGTACTTC. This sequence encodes CASTPGQGEQYF.

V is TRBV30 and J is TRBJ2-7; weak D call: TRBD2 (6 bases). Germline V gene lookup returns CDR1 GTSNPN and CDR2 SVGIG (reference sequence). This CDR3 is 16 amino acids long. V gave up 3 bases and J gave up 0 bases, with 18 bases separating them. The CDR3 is CAWREDSGGSSYEQYF. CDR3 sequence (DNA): TGTGCCTGGAGGGAGGATTCTGGGGGGAGCTCCTACGAGCAGTACTTC.

The CDR3 is CAWSPGQGVTGANVLTF. CDR3 in DNA: TGTGCCTGGAGTCCGGGACAGGGGGTAACTGGGGCCAACGTCCTGACTTTC. The V gene is TRBV30, the J gene TRBJ2-6; 11 nucleotides match TRBD1. Germline V CDR1 and CDR2: GTSNPN, SVGIG (reference sequence). CDR3 length: 17 amino acids. Trimming at V came to 2 bases and at J to 2 bases, leaving 5 bases not matched to a gene.

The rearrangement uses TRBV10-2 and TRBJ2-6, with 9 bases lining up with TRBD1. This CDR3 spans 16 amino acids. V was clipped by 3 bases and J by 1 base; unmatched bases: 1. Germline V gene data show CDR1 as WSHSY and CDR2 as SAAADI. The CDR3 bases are TGCGCCAGCAGTGATGGGACAGGGTCTGGGGCCAACGTCCTGACTTTC. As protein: CASSDGTGSGANVLTF.

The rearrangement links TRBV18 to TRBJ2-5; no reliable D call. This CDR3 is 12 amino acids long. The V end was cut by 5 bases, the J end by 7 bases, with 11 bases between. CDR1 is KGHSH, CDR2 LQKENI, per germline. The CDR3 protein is CASSSTSGTQYF. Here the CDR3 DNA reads TGTGCCAGCTCATCTACGTCGGGGACCCAGTACTTC. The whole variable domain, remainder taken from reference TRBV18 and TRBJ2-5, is NAGVMQNPRHLVRRRGQEARLRCSPMKGHSHVYWYRQLPEEGLKFMVYLQKENIIDESGMPKERFSAEFPKEGPSILRIQQVVRGDSAAYFCASSSTSGTQYFGPGTRLLVL.

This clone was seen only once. Written as DNA, the CDR3 is TGCGCCACCAACTTTCCGGGACAGACCTCCTACGAGCAGTACTTC. Amino acid sequence: CATNFPGQTSYEQYF. The chain is built from TRBV10-2 and TRBJ2-7; 7 nucleotides align to TRBD1. J was trimmed by 0 bases and V by 10 bases; bases with no gene match: 12. Germline CDR1 is WSHSY and CDR2 is SAAADI. The CDR3 is 15 amino acids.

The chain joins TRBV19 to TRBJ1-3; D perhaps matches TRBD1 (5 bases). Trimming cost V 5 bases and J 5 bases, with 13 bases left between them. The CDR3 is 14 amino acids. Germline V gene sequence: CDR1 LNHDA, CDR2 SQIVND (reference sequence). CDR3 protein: CASSSGLQRNTIYF. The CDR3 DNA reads TGTGCCAGTAGTTCGGGACTTCAAAGAAACACCATATATTTT.

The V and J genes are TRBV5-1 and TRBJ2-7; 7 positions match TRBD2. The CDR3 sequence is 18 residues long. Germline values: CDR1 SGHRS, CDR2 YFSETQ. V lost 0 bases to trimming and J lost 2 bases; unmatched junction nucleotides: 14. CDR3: CASSLGKGLLAKTYEQYF. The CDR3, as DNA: TGCGCCAGCAGCTTGGGCAAAGGACTACTAGCGAAAACCTACGAGCAGTACTTC.

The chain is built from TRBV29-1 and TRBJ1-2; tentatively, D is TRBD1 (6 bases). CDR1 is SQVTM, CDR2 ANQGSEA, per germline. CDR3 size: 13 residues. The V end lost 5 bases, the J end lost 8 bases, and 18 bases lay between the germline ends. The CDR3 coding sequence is TGCAGCGTTCGACCGGGGGGCGAGACGGGCTACACCTTC. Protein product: CSVRPGGETGYTF. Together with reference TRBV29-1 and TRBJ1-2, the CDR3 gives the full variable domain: SAVISQKPSRDICQRGTSLTIQCQVDSQVTMMFWYRQQPGQSLTLIATANQGSEATYESGFVIDKFPISRPNLTFSTLTVSNMSPEDSSIYLCSVRPGGETGYTFGSGTRLTVV.

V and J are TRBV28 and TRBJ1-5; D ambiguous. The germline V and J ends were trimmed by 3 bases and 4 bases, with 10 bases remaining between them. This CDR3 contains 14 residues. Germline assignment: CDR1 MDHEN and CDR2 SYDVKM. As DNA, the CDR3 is TGTGCCAGCAGTTTCAATACCGGTAATCAGCCCCAGCATTTT. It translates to CASSFNTGNQPQHF.